These 4 T cell receptor beta chains originate from one sample sequenced in a study of chemoradiotherapy in HPV16-positive cancers. The repertoire was sequenced with immunoSEQ multiplex PCR; TCRdb's copy has only in-frame clones and lacks some. This table has some 12,000 clones, 60% to 80% appearing once. Sample collection occurred from a patient who underwent chemoradiotherapy. Source of these receptors: a human donor with HPV-associated anogenital cancer.

V is TRBV19 and J is TRBJ2-7; D may match TRBD1 or TRBD2 (6 bases each). Trimming stripped 3 bases from V and 5 bases from J, with 14 bases between. CDR1 LNHDA and CDR2 SQIVND come from the germline V gene (reference sequence). This CDR3 has 14 amino acids. Here the CDR3 DNA reads TGTGCCAGTAGTATCCGCCGGGGGCTCGACGAGCAGTACTTC. Protein product: CASSIRRGLDEQYF.

The chain joins TRBV28 to TRBJ2-7, with TRBD1 identical over 7 bases. CDR3 length equals 14 residues. The V gene end was trimmed by 8 bases and the J gene end by 7 bases; junction bases not matched to a gene: 14. CDR1 MDHEN and CDR2 SYDVKM come from the germline V gene. The CDR3 is CASGNRGLRGEQYF. The CDR3 nucleotides read TGTGCCAGCGGAAACAGGGGCCTAAGGGGAGAGCAGTACTTC.

The chain employs TRBV7-2 and TRBJ2-4; D is perhaps TRBD1 (6 bases). The CDR3 runs to 14 residues. V dropped 3 bases and J dropped 8 bases, with 14 bases sitting between them. Looked up from germline, CDR1 is SGHTA and CDR2 is FQGNSA. The CDR3 region is CASSLGAENYIQYF. The CDR3 DNA reads TGTGCCAGCAGCTTGGGGGCAGAAAATTACATTCAGTACTTC.

The V gene is TRBV7-9, the J gene TRBJ2-7; 7 bases match TRBD2. This CDR3 is 17 amino acids long. Trimming removed 2 bases from V and 2 bases from J; junction bases left unmatched: 12. The V gene's germline CDR1 is SEHNR and CDR2 FQNEAQ (reference sequence). The CDR3 spells CASSLRGSSGVPYEQYF. The DNA of the CDR3 is TGTGCCAGCAGCTTAAGGGGTTCGAGCGGGGTTCCCTACGAGCAGTACTTC.